This T cell receptor beta chain stems from a study of shared clonotypes between healthy human individuals. As for this clone: The identical CDR3 is also encoded by other nucleotide sequences in the sample.

Germline V gives CDR1 SGHAT, CDR2 FQNNGV. Trimming removed 3 bases from V and 0 bases from J, with 12 bases in between. The CDR3 has 15 amino acids. TCRdb keeps only in-frame clones here, not all; method: immunoSEQ multiplex PCR. The sample consists of around 690,000 clones, around 91% of them appearing once. The sample was memory CD8+ T cells from PBMCs. Subset noted: CD45RO+ cells pooled with CCR7-negative TemRA cells. The chain joins TRBV11-2 to TRBJ2-7; D is unclear. This clonotype was obtained from a man between 18 and 35 years old in good health. Some clones in this sample may be carry-over from other donors' samples. CDR3 DNA sequence: TGTGCCAGCAGCTTGGGTTTAGGTAGCTCCTACGAGCAGTACTTC. Residues: CASSLGLGSSYEQYF.